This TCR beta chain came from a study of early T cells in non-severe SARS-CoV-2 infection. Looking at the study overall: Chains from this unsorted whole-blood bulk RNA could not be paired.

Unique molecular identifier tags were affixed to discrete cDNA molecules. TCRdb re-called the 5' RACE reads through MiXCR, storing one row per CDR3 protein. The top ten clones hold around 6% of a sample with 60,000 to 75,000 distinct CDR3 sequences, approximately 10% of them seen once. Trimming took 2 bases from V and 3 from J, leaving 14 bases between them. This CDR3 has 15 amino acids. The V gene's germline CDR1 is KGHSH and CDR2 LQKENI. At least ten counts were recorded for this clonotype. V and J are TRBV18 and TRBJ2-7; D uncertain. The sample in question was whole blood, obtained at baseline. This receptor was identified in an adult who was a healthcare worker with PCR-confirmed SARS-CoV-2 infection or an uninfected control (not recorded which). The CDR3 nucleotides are TGTGCCAGCTCACCAAGGGCCCTACCACTCTACGAGCAGTACTTC. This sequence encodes CASSPRALPLYEQYF.